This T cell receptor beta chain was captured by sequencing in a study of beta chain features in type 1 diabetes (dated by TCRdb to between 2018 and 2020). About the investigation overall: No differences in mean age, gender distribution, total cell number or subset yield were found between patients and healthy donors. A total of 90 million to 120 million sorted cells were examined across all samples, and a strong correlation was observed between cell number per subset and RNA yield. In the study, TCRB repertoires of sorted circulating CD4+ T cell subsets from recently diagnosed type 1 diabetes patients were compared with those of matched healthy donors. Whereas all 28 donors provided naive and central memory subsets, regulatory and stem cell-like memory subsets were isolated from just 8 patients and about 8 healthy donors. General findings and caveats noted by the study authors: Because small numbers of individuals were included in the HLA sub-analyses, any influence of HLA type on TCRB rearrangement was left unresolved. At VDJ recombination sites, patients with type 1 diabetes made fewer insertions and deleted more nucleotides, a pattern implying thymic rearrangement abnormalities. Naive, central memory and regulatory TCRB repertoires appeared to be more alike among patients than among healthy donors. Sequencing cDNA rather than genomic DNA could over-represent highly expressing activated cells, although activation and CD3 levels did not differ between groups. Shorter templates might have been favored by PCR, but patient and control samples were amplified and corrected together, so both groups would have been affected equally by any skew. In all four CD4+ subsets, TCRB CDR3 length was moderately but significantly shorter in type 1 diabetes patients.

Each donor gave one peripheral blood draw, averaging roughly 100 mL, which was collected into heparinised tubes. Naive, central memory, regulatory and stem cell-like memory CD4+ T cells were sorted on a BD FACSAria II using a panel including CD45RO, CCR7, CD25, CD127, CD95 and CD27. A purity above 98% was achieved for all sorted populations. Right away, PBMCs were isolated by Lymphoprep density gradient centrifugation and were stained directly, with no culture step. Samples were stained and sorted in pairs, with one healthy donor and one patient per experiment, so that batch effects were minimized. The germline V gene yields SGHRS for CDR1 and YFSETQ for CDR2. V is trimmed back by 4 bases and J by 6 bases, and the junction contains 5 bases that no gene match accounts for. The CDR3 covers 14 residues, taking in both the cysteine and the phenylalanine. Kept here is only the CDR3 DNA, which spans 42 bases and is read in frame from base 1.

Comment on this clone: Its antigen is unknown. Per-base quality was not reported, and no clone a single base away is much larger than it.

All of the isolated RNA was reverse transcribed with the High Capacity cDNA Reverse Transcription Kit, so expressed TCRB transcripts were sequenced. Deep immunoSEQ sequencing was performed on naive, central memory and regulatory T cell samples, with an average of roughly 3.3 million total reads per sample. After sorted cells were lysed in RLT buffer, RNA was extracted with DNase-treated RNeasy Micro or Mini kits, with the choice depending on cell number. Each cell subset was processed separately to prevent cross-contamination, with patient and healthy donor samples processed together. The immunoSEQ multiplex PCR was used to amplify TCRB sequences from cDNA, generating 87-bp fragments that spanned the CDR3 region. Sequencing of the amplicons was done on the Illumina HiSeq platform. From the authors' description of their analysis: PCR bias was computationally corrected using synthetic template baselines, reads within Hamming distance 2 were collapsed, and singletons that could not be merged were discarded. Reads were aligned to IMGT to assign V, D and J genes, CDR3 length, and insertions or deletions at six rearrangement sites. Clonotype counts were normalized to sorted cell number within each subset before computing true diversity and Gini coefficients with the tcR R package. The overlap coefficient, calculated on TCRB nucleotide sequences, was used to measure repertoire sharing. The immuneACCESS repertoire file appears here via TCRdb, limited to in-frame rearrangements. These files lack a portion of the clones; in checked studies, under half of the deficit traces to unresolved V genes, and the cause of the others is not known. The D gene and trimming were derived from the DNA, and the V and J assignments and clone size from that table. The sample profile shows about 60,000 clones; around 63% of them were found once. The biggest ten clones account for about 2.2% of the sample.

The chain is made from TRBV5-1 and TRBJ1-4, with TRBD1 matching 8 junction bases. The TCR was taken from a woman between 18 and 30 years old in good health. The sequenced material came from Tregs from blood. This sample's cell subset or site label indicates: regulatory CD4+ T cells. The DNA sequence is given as TGCGCCAGCAGCCGGGCAGGGGGCGATGAAAAACTGTTTTTT. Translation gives CASSRAGGDEKLFF.